This entry lists 26 T cell receptor beta chains sequenced from one sample in a study of CD8+ T cells in alopecia areata. Sampling of alopecia areata patients yielded lesional scalp punch biopsies as well as peripheral blood. Reverse transcription of extracted RNA yielded cDNA, which provided the sequencing template. Profiling relied on immunoSEQ multiplex PCR, and the TCRdb table lists in-frame clones only, not all of them. The sample consists of about 12,000 clones, about 56% of them appearing once. The specimen was skin. These receptors originate from a human donor with alopecia areata.

The gene calls are TRBV7-9 and TRBJ2-5, with 10 bases aligning to TRBD2. The DNA end lines up better with TRBJ2-7; the J call may be wrong. The CDR3 is made up of 15 amino acids. Per the germline V gene, CDR1 is SEHNR and CDR2 is FQNEAQ (reference sequence). The DNA for the CDR3 is TGTGCCAGCAGCCAAACTAGCGGGATAAAAGACGAGCAGTACTTC. It encodes CASSQTSGIKDEQYF.

This clone was counted between two and nine times. The chain links TRBV4-1 to TRBJ2-7; tentatively, D is TRBD2 (6 bases). From germline, CDR1 is MGHRA and CDR2 YSYEKL. The CDR3 covers 15 residues. The ends were cut back, 2 bases at V and 3 bases at J, with 14 bases in the middle. The DNA for the CDR3 is TGCGCCAGCAGCCAAAGGTCTAGCGCATACTACGAGCAGTACTTC. Its protein is CASSQRSSAYYEQYF.

This clone occurred a few times. The chain couples TRBV7-2 to TRBJ2-2; D is ambiguous. Germline values: CDR1 SGHTA, CDR2 FQGNSA. The CDR3 consists of 14 residues. The V gene lost 1 base and the J gene lost 7 bases, with 10 bases spanning the gap. In DNA, the CDR3 is TGTGCCAGCAGCTTAGTGGGTTATGGCGGGGAGCTGTTTTTT. Protein: CASSLVGYGGELFF.

The chain links TRBV5-1 to TRBJ2-1, with 9 bases fitting TRBD1. The CDR3 has 16 residues. V lost 0 bases, J lost 6 bases, and 7 bases stayed unmatched. Looked up from germline, CDR1 is SGHRS and CDR2 is YFSETQ. CDR3 residues: CASSLVGQGIGNEQFF. CDR3 sequence (DNA): TGCGCCAGCAGCTTGGTAGGACAGGGGATCGGCAATGAGCAGTTCTTC.

The V gene is TRBV27, the J gene TRBJ2-1, with 8 positions matching TRBD2. V dropped 5 bases and J dropped 4; count of bases not matched to a gene: 16. Germline CDR1 MNHEY, CDR2 SMNVEV (reference sequence). The CDR3 totals 18 residues. The CDR3 sequence is CASSLGLAPRGFYNEQFF. DNA for the CDR3: TGTGCCAGCAGTCTCGGACTAGCTCCGAGGGGGTTTTACAATGAGCAGTTCTTC.

The J gene is TRBJ2-1, the V gene TRBV18; D remains ambiguous. The CDR3 covers 15 residues. V shed 2 bases and J shed 0 bases, with 8 bases lying between them. Germline V gives CDR1 KGHSH, CDR2 LQKENI. The CDR3 DNA sequence: TGTGCCAGCTCACCAACGGAAAGCTCCTACAATGAGCAGTTCTTC. As protein: CASSPTESSYNEQFF.

The rearrangement uses TRBV5-5 and TRBJ2-5; the D is unclear. In germline, CDR1 is SGHKS, CDR2 YYEKEE (reference sequence). Trimming stripped 2 bases from V and 0 bases from J, with 8 bases between. The CDR3 has 14 residues. The CDR3 DNA follows: TGTGCCAGCAGCTTAGGGCAGAACCAAGAGACCCAGTACTTC. Its translation: CASSLGQNQETQYF. Based on the CDR3 plus reference TRBV5-5 and TRBJ2-5, the full variable domain is DAGVTQSPTHLIKTRGQQVTLRCSPISGHKSVSWYQQVLGQGPQFIFQYYEKEERGRGNFPDRFSARQFPNYSSELNVNALLLGDSALYLCASSLGQNQETQYFGPGTRLLVL.

The chain's CDR3 is CSVEEVRSGTQYF. The DNA for the CDR3 is TGCAGCGTTGAAGAGGTCCGGTCGGGGACCCAGTACTTC. The chain recombines TRBV29-1 with TRBJ2-5; no definite D call. The CDR3 is made up of 13 amino acids. Trimming cost V 0 bases and J 7 bases, with 12 bases left between them. Germline CDR1 and CDR2: SQVTM and ANQGSEA. Variable domain in full (rest from reference TRBV29-1 and TRBJ2-5): SAVISQKPSRDICQRGTSLTIQCQVDSQVTMMFWYRQQPGQSLTLIATANQGSEATYESGFVIDKFPISRPNLTFSTLTVSNMSPEDSSIYLCSVEEVRSGTQYFGPGTRLLVL.

DNA for the CDR3: TGTGCCAGCAGGACGGTTAGCGGGAGCTCCTACAATGAGCAGTTCTTC. Amino acids: CASRTVSGSSYNEQFF. This chain joins TRBV7-9 and TRBJ2-1; 9 nucleotides match TRBD2. The junction had 6 bases not matched to a gene; V was cut back by 6 bases and J by 0 bases. This CDR3 is built from 16 residues. From germline, CDR1 is SEHNR and CDR2 FQNEAQ (reference sequence).

This clone was observed a few times. One end of the junction varies from germline; a read error may be responsible. This rearrangement joins TRBV7-7 to TRBJ2-1, with 8 bases matching TRBD2. Germline CDR1 reads SSHAT; CDR2 reads FNYEAQ (reference sequence). This CDR3 has 16 residues. CDR3 region: CASSLENRGGLNEQFF. CDR3 nucleotide sequence: TGTGCTAGCAGCTTAGAGAATCGGGGGGGCTTAAATGAGCAGTTCTTC.

J is TRBJ1-3 and V is TRBV5-1; D is ambiguous. The V end lost 4 bases, the J end lost 0 bases, and 8 bases lay between the germline ends. Germline CDR1 and CDR2: SGHRS and YFSETQ. This CDR3 has 14 residues. CDR3 sequence reads: CASSDEYSGNTIYF. Written as DNA, the CDR3 is TGCGCCAGCAGCGACGAGTACTCTGGAAACACCATATATTTT.

The genes are TRBV9 and TRBJ2-2; 7 nucleotides agree with TRBD1. CDR3 length equals 15 residues. CDR1 is SGDLS, CDR2 YYNGEE, per germline. Trimming at V came to 0 bases and at J to 4 bases, leaving 3 bases not matched to a gene. In DNA form, the CDR3 reads TGTGCCAGCAGCGTAGGGGGACAGATCACCGGGGAGCTGTTTTTT. This codes for CASSVGGQITGELFF.

This clone was seen only a few times. This chain links TRBV27 with TRBJ2-3; D is tentatively TRBD1 or TRBD2 (7 bases each). Trimming took 4 bases from V and 3 from J, leaving 14 bases between them. Germline CDR1 MNHEY, CDR2 SMNVEV (reference sequence). The CDR3 has 15 amino acids. The CDR3 nucleotides are TGTGCCAGCAGTTCAGGGGGGGTGCTTACAGATACGCAGTATTTT. Encoded protein: CASSSGGVLTDTQYF.

This chain joins TRBV6-5 and TRBJ2-1; D may match TRBD1 or TRBD2 (5 bases each). Germline V gene lookup returns CDR1 MNHEY and CDR2 SVGAGI. The CDR3 loop spans 14 amino acids. Trimming left V 6 bases short and J 2 bases short, with 11 bases between. The DNA for the CDR3 is TGTGCCAGCAGCCGCAGGGAGACCTACAATGAGCAGTTCTTC. It translates to CASSRRETYNEQFF.

Remarks on this clone: The identical CDR3 is also encoded by other nucleotide sequences in the sample. The chain links TRBV7-9 to TRBJ2-1; maybe TRBD1 (6 bases). Per germline, CDR1 SEHNR and CDR2 FQNEAQ (reference sequence). The CDR3 extends over 14 amino acids. Trimming took 8 bases from V and 6 from J, leaving 17 bases between them. In DNA, the CDR3 is TGTGCCAGCCTACGTCCCGGGGACATCAATGAGCAGTTCTTC. It yields the protein CASLRPGDINEQFF. Looking up the rest from reference TRBV7-9 and TRBJ2-1 gives the full variable domain: DTGVSQNPRHKITKRGQNVTFRCDPISEHNRLYWYRQTLGQGPEFLTYFQNEAQLEKSRLLSDRFSAERPKGSFSTLEIQRTEQGDSAMYLCASLRPGDINEQFFGPGTRLTVL.

With regard to this clone: At one of its ends the junction is not consistent with the germline gene, which may arise from a read error. The chain joins TRBV27 to TRBJ1-4, with unresolved D. The CDR3 runs 14 residues. Germline values: CDR1 MNHEY, CDR2 SMNVEV (reference sequence). The CDR3 DNA is TGTGCCAGCAGTTTGGGCAGGTTGATGGGAAAACTGTTCTTT. Translated: CASSLGRLMGKLFF.

This clone occurred a few times. The chain combines TRBV6-1 with TRBJ2-5, with TRBD2 matching over 10 bases. CDR3 length: 15 amino acids. J gave up 2 bases and V 0 bases, and 0 bases lay outside the gene matches. Germline CDR1 reads MNHNS; CDR2 reads SASEGT. CDR3 nucleotide sequence: TGTGCCAGCAGTGAAGCTAGCGGGGGGCAAGAGACCCAGTACTTC. Protein: CASSEASGGQETQYF.

The rearrangement links TRBV18 to TRBJ2-3, with D possibly matching TRBD2 (6 bases). Germline V lookup: CDR1 KGHSH, CDR2 LQKENI. The CDR3 is 17 amino acids. The ends were cut back, 4 bases at V and 1 base at J, with 18 bases in the middle. The CDR3 sequence: CASSLGLVEGGTDTQYF. In nucleotides, the CDR3 is TGTGCCAGCTCACTGGGACTCGTCGAGGGTGGCACAGATACGCAGTATTTT.

The chain links TRBV18 to TRBJ2-1; TRBD1 aligns across 9 bases. The CDR3 sequence is 15 residues long. Trimming at V came to 3 bases and at J to 7 bases, leaving 7 bases not matched to a gene. Per the germline V gene, CDR1 is KGHSH and CDR2 is LQKENI. The CDR3 region is CASSPWTGEGNEQFF. In DNA form, the CDR3 reads TGTGCCAGCTCACCCTGGACAGGGGAGGGTAATGAGCAGTTCTTC.

The chain employs TRBV11-3 and TRBJ2-3; no reliable D call. The V gene lost 1 base and the J gene lost 0 bases, with 23 bases spanning the gap. The CDR3 is 20 residues long. Germline CDR1 reads SGHNT; CDR2 reads YENEEA. The CDR3 loop is CASSLVLPFGLTSSTDTQYF. DNA of the CDR3: TGTGCCAGCAGCTTAGTACTCCCCTTCGGGTTAACGTCTAGCACAGATACGCAGTATTTT.

The chain has TRBV28 and TRBJ2-7, with TRBD1 matching over 9 bases. CDR3 size: 15 residues. The germline gives CDR1 MDHEN, CDR2 SYDVKM. V shed 5 bases, J shed 4 bases, and the junction held 9 bases outside the gene matches. The CDR3 sequence is CASSPDRGNGYEQYF. The DNA for the CDR3 is TGTGCCAGCAGTCCTGACAGGGGGAATGGGTACGAGCAGTACTTC.

In its sample, this clone was seen a few times. This chain links TRBV7-9 with TRBJ1-4; 8 positions match TRBD1. Losses at the gene ends were 7 bases for V and 6 bases for J; bases not matched to a gene: 10. Germline loops: CDR1 SEHNR, CDR2 FQNEAQ (reference sequence). The CDR3 has 15 amino acids. CDR3: CASNPGGQGDEKLFF. The CDR3 nucleotides read TGTGCCAGCAACCCAGGCGGACAGGGAGATGAAAAACTGTTTTTT.

V usage is TRBV6-1 and J usage is TRBJ1-6; TRBD1 might be the D (5 bases). The CDR3 consists of 12 residues. The V gene's germline CDR1 is MNHNS and CDR2 SASEGT. Trimming removed 6 bases at V and 13 bases at J, with 13 bases between. CDR3 sequence reads: CASSQGLSPLHF. The CDR3 DNA sequence: TGTGCCAGCAGCCAGGGCTTGAGTCCCCTCCACTTT.

About this clone: Relative to the germline gene, one junction end is altered; a read error may explain this. Within the sample, other DNA sequences also encode this same CDR3. The chain recombines TRBV4-1 with TRBJ1-6; perhaps TRBD1 as D (6 bases). The V gene's germline CDR1 is MGHRA and CDR2 YSYEKL. The CDR3 sequence is 16 residues long. The CDR3 bases are TGCGCTAGCAGCCAAGCCATCAGGGGATTATGGTCACCCCTCCACTTT. It specifies CASSQAIRGLWSPLHF.

The CDR3: CASRESELGLAGSSYEQYF. CDR3 sequence (DNA): TGTGCCAGCAGGGAAAGTGAATTGGGACTAGCGGGTAGCTCCTACGAGCAGTACTTC. The V gene is TRBV2, the J gene TRBJ2-7; TRBD2 agrees at 12 bases. V shed 6 bases, J shed 0 bases, and the junction held 15 bases outside the gene matches. The V gene's germline CDR1 is SNHLY and CDR2 FYNNEI. The CDR3 has 19 amino acids.

Only one count was recorded for this clone. J is TRBJ2-5 and V is TRBV13; D unclear. The CDR3 has 13 amino acids. The germline CDR1 and CDR2 sequences are PRHDT and FYEKMQ (reference sequence). Trimming left V 0 bases short and J 3 bases short, with 5 bases between. The CDR3 is CASSLGGKETQYF. The CDR3 DNA reads TGTGCCAGCAGCTTAGGAGGGAAAGAGACCCAGTACTTC.